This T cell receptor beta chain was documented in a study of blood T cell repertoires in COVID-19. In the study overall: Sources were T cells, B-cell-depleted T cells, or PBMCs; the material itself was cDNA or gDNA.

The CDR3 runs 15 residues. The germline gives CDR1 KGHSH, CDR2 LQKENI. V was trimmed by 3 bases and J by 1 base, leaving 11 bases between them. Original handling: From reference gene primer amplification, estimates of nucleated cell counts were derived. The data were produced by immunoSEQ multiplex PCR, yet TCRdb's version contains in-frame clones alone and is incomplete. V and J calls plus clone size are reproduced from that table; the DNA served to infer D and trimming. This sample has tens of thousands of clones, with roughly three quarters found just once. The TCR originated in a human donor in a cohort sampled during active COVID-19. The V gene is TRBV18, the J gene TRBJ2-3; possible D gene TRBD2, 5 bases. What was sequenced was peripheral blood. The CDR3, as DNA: TGTGCCAGCTCACCGGCCGGGATTCGCACAGATACGCAGTATTTT. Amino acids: CASSPAGIRTDTQYF. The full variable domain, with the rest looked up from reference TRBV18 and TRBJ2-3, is NAGVMQNPRHLVRRRGQEARLRCSPMKGHSHVYWYRQLPEEGLKFMVYLQKENIIDESGMPKERFSAEFPKEGPSILRIQQVVRGDSAAYFCASSPAGIRTDTQYFGPGTRLTVL.